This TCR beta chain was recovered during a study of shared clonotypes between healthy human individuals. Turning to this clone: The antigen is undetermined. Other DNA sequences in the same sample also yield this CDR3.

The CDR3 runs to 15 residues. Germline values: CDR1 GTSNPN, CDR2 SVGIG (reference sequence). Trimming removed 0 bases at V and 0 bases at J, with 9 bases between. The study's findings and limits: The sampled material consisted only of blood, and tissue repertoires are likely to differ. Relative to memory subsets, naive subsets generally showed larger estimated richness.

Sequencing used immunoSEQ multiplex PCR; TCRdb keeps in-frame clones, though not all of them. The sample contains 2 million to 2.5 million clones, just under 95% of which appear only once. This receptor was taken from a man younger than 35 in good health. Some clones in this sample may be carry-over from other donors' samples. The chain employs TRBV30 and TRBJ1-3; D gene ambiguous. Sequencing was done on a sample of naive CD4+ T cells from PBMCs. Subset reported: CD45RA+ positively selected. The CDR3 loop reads CAWSVRGLSGNTIYF. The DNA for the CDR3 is TGTGCCTGGAGTGTACGAGGACTCTCTGGAAACACCATATATTTT.